The TCR beta chain under discussion was sequenced for a study of T cells in Graves' hyperthyroidism and ophthalmopathy. Study-level points and caveats: Ophthalmopathy stood apart from stable hyperthyroidism in a 13 V-J model. Clonotypes that were expanded in thyroid above 0.001 mostly appeared in blood too.

This clonotype appeared many times. Its antigen is not identified. Patients having uncontrolled infection, another autoimmune disease, pregnancy or lactation were not included. The diagnostic basis comprised clinical symptoms, serum thyroxine and TRAb, thyroid ultrasound and orbital computed tomography. Amplification yielded TCR beta CDR3 regions, with RNA transcripts as the source. HTBI primers drove first-round RT-PCR of the TCR CDR3. TCRdb reprocessed the multiplex PCR reads with MiXCR, giving one entry per CDR3 protein. The data contain around 620,000 distinct CDR3 sequences, 15% to 20% of them singletons. Sequenced: blood. This receptor was obtained from a woman aged 30 to 39 with Graves' hyperthyroidism.

In nucleotides, the CDR3 is TGTGCCAGCAGTTTAAAGGGGGCAACTGAAGCTTTCTTT. Translation: CASSLKGATEAFF. This chain joins TRBV28 and TRBJ1-1; 7 bases fit TRBD1. V lost 2 bases to trimming and J lost 5 bases; unmatched junction nucleotides: 2. The CDR3 contains 13 residues. The germline V gene has CDR1 MDHEN and CDR2 SYDVKM.